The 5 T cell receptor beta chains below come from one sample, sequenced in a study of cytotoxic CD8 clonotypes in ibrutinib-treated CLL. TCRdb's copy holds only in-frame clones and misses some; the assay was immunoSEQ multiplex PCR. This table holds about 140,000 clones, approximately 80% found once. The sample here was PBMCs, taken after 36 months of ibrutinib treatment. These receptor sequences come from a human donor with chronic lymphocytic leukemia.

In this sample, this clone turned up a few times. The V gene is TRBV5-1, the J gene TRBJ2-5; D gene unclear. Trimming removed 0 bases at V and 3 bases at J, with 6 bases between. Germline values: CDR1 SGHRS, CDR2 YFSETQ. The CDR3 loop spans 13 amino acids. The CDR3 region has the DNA TGCGCCAGCAGCTTGGATGGGGAAGAGACCCAGTACTTC. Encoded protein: CASSLDGEETQYF.

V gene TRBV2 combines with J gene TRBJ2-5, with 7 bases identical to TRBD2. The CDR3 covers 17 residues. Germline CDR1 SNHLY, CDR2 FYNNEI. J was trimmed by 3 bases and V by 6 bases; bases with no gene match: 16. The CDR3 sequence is CASSRSFRTSQKETQYF. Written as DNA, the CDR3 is TGTGCCAGCAGCCGGAGCTTTCGGACTAGTCAGAAAGAGACCCAGTACTTC.

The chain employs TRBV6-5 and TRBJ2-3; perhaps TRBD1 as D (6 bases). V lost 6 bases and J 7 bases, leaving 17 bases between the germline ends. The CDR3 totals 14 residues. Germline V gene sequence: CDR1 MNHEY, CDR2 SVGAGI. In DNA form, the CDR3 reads TGTGCCAGCAGCAGGGGCGCCGCCTCGTATACGCAGTATTTT. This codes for CASSRGAASYTQYF.

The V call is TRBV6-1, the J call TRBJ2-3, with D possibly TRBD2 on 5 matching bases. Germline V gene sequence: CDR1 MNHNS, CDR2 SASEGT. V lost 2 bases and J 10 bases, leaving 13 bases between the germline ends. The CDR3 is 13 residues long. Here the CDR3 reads CASSEFGPGAQYF. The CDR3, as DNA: TGTGCCAGCAGTGAATTTGGCCCCGGGGCGCAGTATTTT.

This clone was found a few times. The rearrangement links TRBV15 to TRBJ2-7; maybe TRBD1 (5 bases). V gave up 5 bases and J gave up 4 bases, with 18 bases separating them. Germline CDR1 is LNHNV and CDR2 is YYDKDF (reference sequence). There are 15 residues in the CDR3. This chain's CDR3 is CATSFSQGLIYEQYF. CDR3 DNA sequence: TGTGCCACCAGCTTCTCCCAGGGTTTAATTTACGAGCAGTACTTC.